The 26 T cell receptor beta chains listed next were all sequenced from one sample in a study of type 1 regulatory T cells. TCRdb analysed the reads with MiXCR anew, one entry per CDR3 protein. The sample contains 60,000 to 70,000 distinct CDR3 sequences, around 49% of which appear only once. These receptors lack a known antigen. What was sequenced was cultured non-Tr1 T cells, either the whole culture or a sorted T cell fraction (not recorded which). Receptors were obtained from a human donor in good health.

This clonotype was seen repeatedly, ten times or more. CDR3 protein: CASSMGQGRDYNEQFF. The CDR3 coding sequence is TGTGCCAGCAGTATGGGACAGGGAAGAGATTACAATGAGCAGTTCTTC. The chain uses TRBV12-3 or TRBV12-4 and TRBJ2-1; 9 bases are shared with TRBD1. The CDR3 runs to 16 residues. V was pared by 5 bases and J by 4 bases, with 9 bases of the junction left unmatched.

V is TRBV7-2 and J is TRBJ1-5; D may be TRBD1 (6 bases). V was shortened by 5 bases and J by 2 bases, with 10 bases between the two germline ends. Germline V gene lookup returns CDR1 SGHTA and CDR2 FQGNSA. The CDR3 has 14 amino acids. The CDR3 loop reads CASSPTGGNQPQHF. The CDR3 DNA reads TGTGCCAGCAGCCCGACAGGTGGCAATCAGCCCCAGCATTTT. Based on the CDR3 plus reference TRBV7-2 and TRBJ1-5, the full variable domain is GAGVSQSPSNKVTEKGKDVELRCDPISGHTALYWYRQSLGQGLEFLIYFQGNSAPDKSGLPSDRFSAERTGGSVSTLTIQRTQQEDSAVYLCASSPTGGNQPQHFGDGTRLSIL.

The rearrangement links TRBV11-3 to TRBJ2-7; 8 bases are a match to TRBD2. Per germline, CDR1 SGHNT and CDR2 YENEEA. V dropped 0 bases and J dropped 6; count of bases not matched to a gene: 10. The CDR3 runs to 16 residues. Here the CDR3 reads CASSLDPLRGVFEQYF. CDR3 nucleotides: TGTGCCAGCAGCTTAGACCCACTGCGGGGGGTCTTCGAGCAGTACTTC.

J is TRBJ2-3 and V is TRBV18; D is ambiguous. This CDR3 contains 14 residues. V lost 4 bases, J lost 0 bases, and 8 bases lay in between. The germline CDR1 and CDR2 sequences are KGHSH and LQKENI. DNA of the CDR3: TGTGCCAGCTCACTTGGCAGAAGCACAGATACGCAGTATTTT. Its protein is CASSLGRSTDTQYF.

The J gene is TRBJ2-3, the V gene TRBV20-1, with D perhaps TRBD1 (6 bases). Deletions cut 1 base from V and 2 bases from J, with 13 bases between. The germline gives CDR1 DFQATT, CDR2 SNEGSKA (reference sequence). The CDR3 totals 15 residues. DNA for the CDR3: TGCAGTGCTAGAGCGGGTCAGGGGAACACAGATACGCAGTATTTT. Protein sequence: CSARAGQGNTDTQYF.

The chain uses TRBV6-4 and TRBJ1-1, with no clear D. CDR1 is MRHNA, CDR2 SNTAGT, per germline. The CDR3 is 14 residues long. V gave up 0 bases and J gave up 5 bases, with 10 bases separating them. As DNA, the CDR3 is TGTGCCAGCAGTGACTCGAGTCGGGGAACTGAAGCTTTCTTT. Protein product: CASSDSSRGTEAFF.

The gene calls are TRBV7-2 and TRBJ1-4, with no clear D. In germline, CDR1 is SGHTA, CDR2 FQGNSA. This CDR3 has 15 amino acids. Trimming stripped 1 base from V and 8 bases from J, with 14 bases between. The CDR3 reads CASSLGITQTEKLFF. Here the CDR3 DNA reads TGTGCCAGCAGCTTAGGCATTACACAAACCGAAAAACTGTTTTTT. Full variable domain (missing parts from reference TRBV7-2 and TRBJ1-4): GAGVSQSPSNKVTEKGKDVELRCDPISGHTALYWYRQSLGQGLEFLIYFQGNSAPDKSGLPSDRFSAERTGGSVSTLTIQRTQQEDSAVYLCASSLGITQTEKLFFGSGTQLSVL.

The V and J genes are TRBV6-1 and TRBJ2-7; D is unclear. V gave up 0 bases and J gave up 13 bases, with 19 bases separating them. Germline CDR1 reads MNHNS; CDR2 reads SASEGT. This CDR3 has 14 residues. The CDR3 sequence is CASSEAAVDRYSYF. The CDR3 DNA sequence: TGTGCCAGCAGTGAAGCGGCCGTGGACCGCTATTCTTACTTC.

V is TRBV5-4 and J is TRBJ1-3, with a weak D call TRBD1 (6 bases). Germline V gene sequence: CDR1 SGHNT, CDR2 YYREEE (reference sequence). Trimming cost V 4 bases and J 7 bases, with 12 bases left between them. This CDR3 spans 13 amino acids. CDR3 sequence (DNA): TGTGCCAGCAGCACAGGGAATTTGAACACCATATATTTT. This gives the protein CASSTGNLNTIYF. The full variable domain, completed using reference TRBV5-4 and TRBJ1-3, is ETGVTQSPTHLIKTRGQQVTLRCSSQSGHNTVSWYQQALGQGPQFIFQYYREEENGRGNFPPRFSGLQFPNYSSELNVNALELDDSALYLCASSTGNLNTIYFGEGSWLTVV.

This clonotype was counted between two and nine times. This chain connects TRBV20-1 to TRBJ2-6, with 10 nucleotides matching TRBD2. Germline V gene lookup returns CDR1 DFQATT and CDR2 SNEGSKA (reference sequence). The V gene end was trimmed by 2 bases and the J gene end by 0 bases; junction bases not matched to a gene: 7. This CDR3 has 18 residues. Here the CDR3 DNA reads TGCAGTGCTAGATCAGCGAGCGGGGGGGCCTCTGGGGCCAACGTCCTGACTTTC. Translating it yields CSARSASGGASGANVLTF.

V and J are TRBV5-1 and TRBJ1-4; TRBD1 matches at 8 bases. The CDR3 is 15 amino acids. V lost 4 bases, J lost 1 base, and 3 bases stayed unmatched. Germline CDR1 SGHRS, CDR2 YFSETQ. The CDR3 DNA is TGCGCCAGCAGCACCGGACAGGGAACTAATGAAAAACTGTTTTTT. Its translation: CASSTGQGTNEKLFF.

This chain links TRBV5-1 with TRBJ2-5, with D possibly matching TRBD1 (5 bases). This CDR3 has 14 amino acids. Germline V gene lookup returns CDR1 SGHRS and CDR2 YFSETQ. The germline V and J ends were trimmed by 0 bases and 5 bases, with 11 bases remaining between them. Written as DNA, the CDR3 is TGCGCCAGCAGCTTGGGGGCAGGGCGGGAGACCCAGTACTTC. This translates into CASSLGAGRETQYF.

A few counts support this clonotype. The chain employs TRBV5-1 and TRBJ2-2; D may be TRBD2 (5 bases). Trimming stripped 0 bases from V and 1 base from J, with 10 bases between. Germline V gene lookup returns CDR1 SGHRS and CDR2 YFSETQ. The CDR3 runs to 16 residues. The CDR3 DNA is TGCGCCAGCAGCTTGGTTTTTGGAGGGAACACCGGGGAGCTGTTTTTT. This translates into CASSLVFGGNTGELFF.

This clonotype was counted once. The chain employs TRBV29-1 and TRBJ1-4; D may be TRBD1 (5 bases). The ends were cut back, 7 bases at V and 5 bases at J, with 17 bases in the middle. CDR3 length: 14 amino acids. The germline gives CDR1 SQVTM, CDR2 ANQGSEA. The CDR3 loop reads CSAKTGTGNEKLFF. The CDR3 region has the DNA TGCAGCGCTAAGACCGGGACGGGAAATGAAAAACTGTTTTTT.

The chain links TRBV7-2 to TRBJ1-6, with D perhaps TRBD1 (5 bases). The V and J ends lost 0 bases and 6 bases respectively, with 12 bases between them. The CDR3 contains 16 residues. Germline V gene sequence: CDR1 SGHTA, CDR2 FQGNSA. CDR3 in amino acids: CASSLAPGRFNSPLHF. Written as DNA, the CDR3 is TGTGCCAGCAGCTTAGCGCCGGGACGGTTTAATTCACCCCTCCACTTT.

This clonotype was detected only once. This chain joins TRBV29-1 and TRBJ1-1; no clear D. The V gene lost 7 bases and the J gene lost 0 bases, with 15 bases spanning the gap. The germline CDR1 and CDR2 sequences are SQVTM and ANQGSEA. This CDR3 is built from 14 residues. In nucleotides, the CDR3 is TGCAGCGCCACCCGGGTCTTGATGAACACTGAAGCTTTCTTT. Translating gives CSATRVLMNTEAFF.

The sample holds many counts of this clonotype. V usage is TRBV20-1 and J usage is TRBJ2-5; tentatively, D is TRBD2 (6 bases). Germline CDR1 and CDR2: DFQATT and SNEGSKA (reference sequence). The V gene lost 6 bases and the J gene lost 5 bases, with 19 bases spanning the gap. The CDR3 loop spans 14 amino acids. CDR3 DNA: TGCAGTGCCAACGCCGGGCGGGGCCGGGAGACCCAGTACTTC. As protein: CSANAGRGRETQYF.

This clonotype appeared a few times. CDR3 nucleotides: TGTGCCAGCAGTTTACGTTCACAGGGTCGGTACGAGCAGTACTTC. This sequence encodes CASSLRSQGRYEQYF. The chain is built from TRBV12-3 or TRBV12-4 and TRBJ2-7, with D possibly TRBD1 on 6 matching bases. V dropped 2 bases and J dropped 4 bases, with 15 bases sitting between them. The length of the CDR3 is 15 residues.

The DNA of the CDR3 is TGCAGTGCCAAAGGGTCAACAGATACGCAGTATTTT. As protein: CSAKGSTDTQYF. This sequence joins TRBV20-1 and TRBJ2-3, with D hard to call. This CDR3 comprises 12 residues. Trimming left V 6 bases short and J 3 bases short, with 10 bases between. Germline V gene data show CDR1 as DFQATT and CDR2 as SNEGSKA (reference sequence).

DNA for the CDR3: TGCAGTCTCGGGGGAGGTTCGTGGCAGCCCCAGCATTTT. It yields the protein CSLGGGSWQPQHF. The chain joins TRBV20-1 to TRBJ1-5, with a tentative D call TRBD1 (5 bases). V gave up 8 bases and J gave up 7 bases, with 18 bases separating them. This CDR3 contains 13 residues. In germline, CDR1 is DFQATT, CDR2 SNEGSKA (reference sequence).

This clonotype has only a few counts. This chain uses TRBV20-1 with TRBJ2-2, with 10 bases fitting TRBD2. With 1 base clipped from V and 5 bases from J, the junction kept 4 bases outside the gene matches. There are 15 residues in the CDR3. The V gene's germline CDR1 is DFQATT and CDR2 SNEGSKA (reference sequence). The CDR3 loop is CSARVLAGYTGELFF. CDR3 DNA: TGCAGTGCTAGAGTACTAGCGGGGTATACCGGGGAGCTGTTTTTT.

This clonotype was observed a single time. V gene TRBV9 combines with J gene TRBJ1-2; D is undetermined. CDR3 length: 14 residues. V was cut by 0 bases and J by 5 bases, with 11 bases left in between. The germline V gene has CDR1 SGDLS and CDR2 YYNGEE. The CDR3 region has the DNA TGTGCCAGCAGCGTAGACCTCGGACCTTATGGCTACACCTTC. Translating it yields CASSVDLGPYGYTF.

The chain employs TRBV11-1 and TRBJ1-2; D is possibly TRBD1 (5 bases). Germline CDR1 reads SGHAT; CDR2 reads FQDESV (reference sequence). V lost 5 bases to trimming and J lost 7 bases, with 14 bases between them. There are 13 residues in the CDR3. This CDR3 is CASSRARDSGYTF. CDR3 sequence (DNA): TGTGCCAGCAGCCGAGCGAGGGACTCTGGCTACACCTTC.

There are a few counts of this clonotype. The rearrangement uses TRBV7-2 and TRBJ1-6, with TRBD1 identical over 9 bases. The ends lost 1 base at V and 10 bases at J; junction bases unmatched: 5. The CDR3 runs to 15 residues. Germline V gene sequence: CDR1 SGHTA, CDR2 FQGNSA. CDR3 DNA: TGTGCCAGCAGCTTAGGGGACAGGGAGCGGTCACCCCTCCACTTT. It yields the protein CASSLGDRERSPLHF.

The chain recombines TRBV9 with TRBJ2-5; D is undetermined. In germline, CDR1 is SGDLS, CDR2 YYNGEE. This CDR3 is built from 14 residues. The V gene lost 0 bases and the J gene lost 0 bases, with 6 bases spanning the gap. The CDR3 loop is CASSVGPDQETQYF. Here the CDR3 DNA reads TGTGCCAGCAGCGTAGGGCCCGACCAAGAGACCCAGTACTTC.

This chain connects TRBV7-6 to TRBJ1-1; 9 bases are shared with TRBD1. CDR1 is SGHVS and CDR2 is FNYEAQ in the germline V gene. The CDR3 spans 14 residues. J lost 7 bases, V lost 5 bases, and 8 bases had no gene match. The CDR3 reads CASSPLQGAGEAFF. The CDR3 DNA is TGTGCCAGCAGCCCCTTACAGGGGGCGGGTGAAGCTTTCTTT.